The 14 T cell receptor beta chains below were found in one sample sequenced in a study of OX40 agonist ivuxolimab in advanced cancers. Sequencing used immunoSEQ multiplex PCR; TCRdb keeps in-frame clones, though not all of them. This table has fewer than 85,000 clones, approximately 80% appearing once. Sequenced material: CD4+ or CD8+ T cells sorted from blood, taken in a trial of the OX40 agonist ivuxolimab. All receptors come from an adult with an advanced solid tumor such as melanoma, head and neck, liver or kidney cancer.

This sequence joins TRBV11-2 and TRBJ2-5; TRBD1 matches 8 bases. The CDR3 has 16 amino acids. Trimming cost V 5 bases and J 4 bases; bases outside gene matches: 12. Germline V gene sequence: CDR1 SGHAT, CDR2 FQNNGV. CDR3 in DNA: TGTGCCAGCAGCCTTGTTGGGTCAGGGGGCCCAGAGACCCAGTACTTC. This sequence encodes CASSLVGSGGPETQYF.

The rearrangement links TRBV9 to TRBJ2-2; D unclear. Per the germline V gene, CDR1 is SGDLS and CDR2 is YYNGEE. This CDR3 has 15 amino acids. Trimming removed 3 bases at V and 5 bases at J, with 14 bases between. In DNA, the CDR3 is TGTGCCAGCAGCGCGACCGCGCCGGAGACCGGGGAGCTGTTTTTT. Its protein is CASSATAPETGELFF.

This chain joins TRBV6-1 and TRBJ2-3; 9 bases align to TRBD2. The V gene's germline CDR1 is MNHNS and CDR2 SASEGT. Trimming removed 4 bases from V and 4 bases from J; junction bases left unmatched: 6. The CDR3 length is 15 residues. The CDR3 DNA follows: TGTGCCAGCAGTGTGGTAGCGGGGGCTTCAGATACGCAGTATTTT. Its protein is CASSVVAGASDTQYF.

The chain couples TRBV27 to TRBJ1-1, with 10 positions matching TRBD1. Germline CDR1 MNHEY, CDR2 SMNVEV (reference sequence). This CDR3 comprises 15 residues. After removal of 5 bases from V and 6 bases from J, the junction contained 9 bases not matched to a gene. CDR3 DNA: TGTGCCAGCAGTCTGACAGGGGGCGCGTTCGCTGAAGCTTTCTTT. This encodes CASSLTGGAFAEAFF.

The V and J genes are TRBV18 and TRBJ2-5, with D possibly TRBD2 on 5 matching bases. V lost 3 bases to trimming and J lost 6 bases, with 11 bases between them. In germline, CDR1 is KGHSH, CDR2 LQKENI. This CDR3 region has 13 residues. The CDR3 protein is CASSPFGEQTQYF. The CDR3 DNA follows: TGTGCCAGCTCACCCTTCGGGGAACAGACCCAGTACTTC.

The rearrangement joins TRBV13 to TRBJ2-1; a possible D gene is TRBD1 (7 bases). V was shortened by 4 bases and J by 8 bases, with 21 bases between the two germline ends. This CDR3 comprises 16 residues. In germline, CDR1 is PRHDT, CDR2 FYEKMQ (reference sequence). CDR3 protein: CASSSLARQGGDEQFF. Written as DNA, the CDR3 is TGTGCCAGCAGCTCCCTCGCCCGACAGGGAGGCGATGAGCAGTTCTTC.

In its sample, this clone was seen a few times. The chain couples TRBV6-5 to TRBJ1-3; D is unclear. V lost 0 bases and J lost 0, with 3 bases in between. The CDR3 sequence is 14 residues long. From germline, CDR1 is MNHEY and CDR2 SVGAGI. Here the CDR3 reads CASSYSHSGNTIYF. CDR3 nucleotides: TGTGCCAGCAGTTACTCTCACTCTGGAAACACCATATATTTT.

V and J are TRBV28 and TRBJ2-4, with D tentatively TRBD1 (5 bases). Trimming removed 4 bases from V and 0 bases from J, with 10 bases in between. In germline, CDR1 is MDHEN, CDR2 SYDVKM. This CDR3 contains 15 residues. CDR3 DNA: TGTGCCAGCAGTTCTCGACAGTTAGCCAAAAACATTCAGTACTTC. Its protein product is CASSSRQLAKNIQYF.

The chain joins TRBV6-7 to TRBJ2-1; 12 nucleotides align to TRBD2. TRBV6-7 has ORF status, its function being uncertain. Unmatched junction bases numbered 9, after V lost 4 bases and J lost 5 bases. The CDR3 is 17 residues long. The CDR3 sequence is CASSLRLAGGPDNEQFF. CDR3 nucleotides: TGTGCCAGCAGTTTGCGGCTAGCGGGAGGGCCCGACAATGAGCAGTTCTTC.

CDR3 region: CASSRGQGVGYTF. CDR3 nucleotides: TGTGCCAGCAGTCGTGGACAGGGGGTGGGCTACACCTTC. This chain connects TRBV6-6 to TRBJ1-2; TRBD1 aligns across 10 bases. The ends lost 5 bases at V and 8 bases at J; junction bases unmatched: 5. CDR3 length equals 13 residues. The germline gives CDR1 MNHNY, CDR2 SVGAGI (reference sequence).

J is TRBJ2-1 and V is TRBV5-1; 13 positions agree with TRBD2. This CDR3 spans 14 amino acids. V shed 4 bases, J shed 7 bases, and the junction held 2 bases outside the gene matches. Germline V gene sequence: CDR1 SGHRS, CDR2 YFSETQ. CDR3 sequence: CASSRTSGGNEQFF. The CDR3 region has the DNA TGCGCCAGCAGCAGGACTAGCGGGGGTAATGAGCAGTTCTTC.

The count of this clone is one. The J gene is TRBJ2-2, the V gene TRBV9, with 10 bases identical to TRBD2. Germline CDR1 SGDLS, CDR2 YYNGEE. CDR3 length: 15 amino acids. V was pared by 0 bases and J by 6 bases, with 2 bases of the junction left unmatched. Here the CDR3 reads CASSVGLAGAGELFF. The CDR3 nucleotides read TGTGCCAGCAGCGTAGGGCTAGCGGGAGCCGGGGAGCTGTTTTTT.

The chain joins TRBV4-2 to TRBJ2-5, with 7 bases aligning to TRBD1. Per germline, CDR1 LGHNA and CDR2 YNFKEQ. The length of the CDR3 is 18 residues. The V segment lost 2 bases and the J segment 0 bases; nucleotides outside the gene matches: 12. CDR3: CASSQPPGTGADQETQYF. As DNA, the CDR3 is TGTGCCAGCAGCCAACCCCCGGGAACAGGGGCCGACCAAGAGACCCAGTACTTC.

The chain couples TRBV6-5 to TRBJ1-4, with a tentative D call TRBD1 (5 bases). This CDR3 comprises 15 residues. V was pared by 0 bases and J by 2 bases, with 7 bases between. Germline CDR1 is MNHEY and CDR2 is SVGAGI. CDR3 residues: CASSYSEGTNEKLFF. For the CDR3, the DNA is TGTGCCAGCAGTTACTCGGAGGGGACTAATGAAAAACTGTTTTTT.